This entry describes one T cell receptor beta chain. Its antigen remains unknown. Measured with immunoSEQ multiplex PCR; TCRdb has only the in-frame clones, and not every one. The sample contains about 100,000 clones, less than 95% of which appear only once. This entry is derived from a study of T cell responses to AZD1222 COVID-19 vaccine. General study findings and limits: Reportedly, nearly half of unique spike TCRs recognized epitopes outside B.1.351/B.1.1.7 mutations.

Trimming at V came to 1 base and at J to 8 bases, leaving 22 bases not matched to a gene. Germline V CDR1 and CDR2: MGHRA, YSYEKL. The length of the CDR3 is 19 residues. The specimen was peripheral blood, collected on day 0 of AZD1222 vaccination. The sequence was collected from an adult in good health. This chain links TRBV4-1 with TRBJ1-1; 7 nucleotides agree with TRBD1. In DNA, the CDR3 is TGCGCCAGCAGCCAAGCAAGGATAACGATAACAGGGGTGGCACTGGAAGCTTTCTTT. Encoded protein: CASSQARITITGVALEAFF.